This TCR beta chain was profiled in a study of CD8+ T cells in alopecia areata. Study-level background: Treated patients received oral tofacitinib, 5 to 10 mg twice daily. Study results and limitations: Scalp samples also contribute reads from the resident alphabeta T cells found in normal skin. Lesional scalp exceeded normal scalp in clonality, especially in alopecia totalis/universalis.

As for this clone: Antigen: not known.

This CDR3 contains 13 residues. V shed 6 bases and J shed 3 bases, with 14 bases lying between them. The germline gives CDR1 SQVTM, CDR2 ANQGSEA. Reverse transcription of extracted RNA yielded cDNA, which provided the sequencing template. Repertoires were generated with immunoSEQ multiplex PCR, while TCRdb's copy carries only in-frame clones and drops some. The repertoire holds over 100,000 clones, with 49% as singletons. Individuals with alopecia areata gave both lesional scalp punch biopsies and peripheral blood for collection. The sequencing used CD8+ T cells sorted from blood, collected at week 0. The sequence derives from a human donor with alopecia areata. The genes are TRBV29-1 and TRBJ1-2; D possibly corresponds to TRBD1 (6 bases). The CDR3 DNA is TGCAGCGTATCGACAGGCGCGGACTATGGCTACACCTTC. The encoded protein is CSVSTGADYGYTF. Using reference TRBV29-1 and TRBJ1-2 for the parts outside the CDR3, the full variable domain is SAVISQKPSRDICQRGTSLTIQCQVDSQVTMMFWYRQQPGQSLTLIATANQGSEATYESGFVIDKFPISRPNLTFSTLTVSNMSPEDSSIYLCSVSTGADYGYTFGSGTRLTVV.